This T cell receptor (beta chain) was captured by sequencing in a study of control samples from healthy donors and cancer patients. The table came from immunoSEQ multiplex PCR; TCRdb's copy has only in-frame clones and leaves some out. This sample yields just over 150,000 clones, of which roughly 92% are seen a single time; approximately 2.5% belongs to the top ten. The CDR3 is 13 residues long. Trimming left V 2 bases short and J 7 bases short, with 9 bases between. The chain employs TRBV12-3 or TRBV12-4 and TRBJ1-5; D is uncertain. Specimen: blood. The clonotype was recovered from a middle-aged man in good health. The CDR3 reads CASSLWYGQPQHF. The CDR3 nucleotides are TGTGCCAGCAGTTTATGGTATGGCCAGCCCCAGCATTTT.